Shown below are 21 T cell receptor beta chains from a single sample sequenced in a study of blood T cell repertoires in COVID-19 (dated by TCRdb to the early 2020s). Libraries were built with the immunoSEQ multiplex PCR assay. This immuneACCESS table, as held by TCRdb, lists in-frame sequences with V and J called but not all clones. Of the missing ones, under half trace to an unresolved V gene in checked studies; the others have no known cause. This sample holds about 400,000 clones; roughly 89% were observed only once. In total, the top ten clones hold 4% to 4.5% of the sample. Sequencing was performed on peripheral blood. The receptor set was obtained from a woman aged 25-40 years with acute or convalescent COVID-19.

This clone occurred once. The chain uses TRBV4-1 and TRBJ2-7; 8 bases fit TRBD1. V trimming: 4 bases; J trimming: 2 bases; junction bases outside the gene matches: 4. The CDR3 length is 14 residues. Germline CDR1 reads MGHRA; CDR2 reads YSYEKL. The CDR3 region is CASSPADRAYEQYF. DNA of the CDR3: TGCGCCAGCAGCCCAGCGGACAGGGCCTACGAGCAGTACTTC.

This clone was observed once. The same CDR3 can be traced to other DNA sequences in this sample. The chain links TRBV25-1 to TRBJ2-7, with D perhaps TRBD2 (5 bases). Germline values: CDR1 MGHDK, CDR2 SYGVNS. V was clipped by 4 bases and J by 4 bases, with 5 bases between them. This CDR3 spans 11 amino acids. CDR3 amino acids: CASSGGYEQYF. The CDR3 nucleotides are TGTGCCAGCAGTGGCGGGTACGAGCAGTACTTC.

J is TRBJ2-2 and V is TRBV4-2; 10 bases map to TRBD2. The germline V gene has CDR1 LGHNA and CDR2 YNFKEQ. The V and J ends lost 1 base and 7 bases, in that order; junction bases with no gene match: 6. This CDR3 is 16 amino acids long. The CDR3, as DNA: TGTGCCAGCAGCCAAGGTTTTAGCGGGGGGATCGGGGAGCTGTTTTTT. It codes for CASSQGFSGGIGELFF.

V gene TRBV4-1 combines with J gene TRBJ2-2; TRBD1 agrees at 11 bases. Germline CDR1 is MGHRA and CDR2 is YSYEKL. The CDR3 totals 18 residues. J gave up 5 bases and V 1 base, and 9 bases lay outside the gene matches. CDR3 DNA sequence: TGCGCCAGCAGCCAAGCCCTCGGACAGGGGGCGCGTACCGGGGAGCTGTTTTTT. Residues: CASSQALGQGARTGELFF.

The V gene is TRBV12-3 or TRBV12-4, the J gene TRBJ1-1; D is unresolved. Trimming stripped 3 bases from V and 1 base from J, with 6 bases between. The CDR3 totals 13 residues. CDR3 bases: TGTGCCAGCAGTTTCTTAAAGAACACTGAAGCTTTCTTT. This sequence encodes CASSFLKNTEAFF.

Only one count was recorded for this clone. The rearrangement joins TRBV29-1 to TRBJ1-1; 9 bases are shared with TRBD1. Germline lookup yields CDR1 SQVTM and CDR2 ANQGSEA. The CDR3 loop spans 14 amino acids. The V and J ends lost 1 base and 0 bases, in that order; junction bases with no gene match: 0. CDR3 sequence: CSVEGTGVNTEAFF. The CDR3 DNA is TGCAGCGTTGAAGGGACAGGGGTGAACACTGAAGCTTTCTTT.

This chain joins TRBV28 and TRBJ2-4; no firm D call. The CDR3 is 15 residues long. The V and J ends lost 5 bases and 0 bases respectively, with 11 bases between them. Germline lookup yields CDR1 MDHEN and CDR2 SYDVKM. CDR3 in amino acids: CASSITRLAKNIQYF. The CDR3 nucleotides read TGTGCCAGCAGTATTACTCGACTAGCCAAAAACATTCAGTACTTC.

The chain employs TRBV27 and TRBJ1-2, with D possibly matching TRBD1 (5 bases). V lost 2 bases, J lost 6 bases, and 13 bases lay in between. The CDR3 totals 14 residues. Per the germline V gene, CDR1 is MNHEY and CDR2 is SMNVEV (reference sequence). The CDR3 DNA reads TGTGCCAGCAGTTTAACTTCAGGGTCGGATGGCTACACCTTC. It specifies CASSLTSGSDGYTF.

The J gene is TRBJ1-2, the V gene TRBV7-9; 7 nucleotides match TRBD1. CDR3 length: 13 residues. Germline loops: CDR1 SEHNR, CDR2 FQNEAQ (reference sequence). Trimming removed 6 bases from V and 8 bases from J; junction bases left unmatched: 9. The DNA of the CDR3 is TGTGCCAGCAGTCTAGGGGGCGCCGGGGGCTACACCTTC. This gives the protein CASSLGGAGGYTF.

The V and J genes are TRBV7-2 and TRBJ1-1; tentative D call: TRBD1 (6 bases). The CDR3 is made up of 13 amino acids. V was clipped by 5 bases and J by 10 bases, with 17 bases between them. Germline lookup yields CDR1 SGHTA and CDR2 FQGNSA. The CDR3 loop is CASSREGVIRAFF. The DNA of the CDR3 is TGTGCCAGCAGCAGGGAGGGGGTAATAAGAGCTTTCTTT.

The sample holds a few counts of this clone. The chain combines TRBV2 with TRBJ1-2, with D unclear. Trimming shortened V by 4 bases and J by 0 bases, and 15 bases separated the two germline ends. This CDR3 has 16 amino acids. Germline V lookup: CDR1 SNHLY, CDR2 FYNNEI. This CDR3 is CASSVAGSSANYGYTF. DNA for the CDR3: TGTGCCAGCAGTGTTGCAGGAAGCTCAGCTAACTATGGCTACACCTTC.

The sample holds one count of this clone. The chain joins TRBV2 to TRBJ2-1; D possibly corresponds to TRBD1 (5 bases). The CDR3 length is 15 residues. Trimming pared 8 bases from V and 0 bases from J, leaving 14 bases between. Per germline, CDR1 SNHLY and CDR2 FYNNEI. The CDR3 nucleotides are TGTGCCAGCTCCTACCAGGACATCTCCTACAATGAGCAGTTCTTC. As protein: CASSYQDISYNEQFF.

The rearrangement joins TRBV19 to TRBJ2-3; D possibly corresponds to TRBD2 (5 bases). Trimming took off 4 bases at V and 3 bases at J, with 23 bases between the two ends. The germline CDR1 and CDR2 sequences are LNHDA and SQIVND (reference sequence). There are 18 residues in the CDR3. The DNA for the CDR3 is TGTGCCAGTAGTAGACCGGGGTCTATAAAACGACGAACAGATACGCAGTATTTT. Translated, it gives CASSRPGSIKRRTDTQYF. The entire variable domain, with the rest obtained from reference TRBV19 and TRBJ2-3, is as follows: DGGITQSPKYLFRKEGQNVTLSCEQNLNHDAMYWYRQDPGQGLRLIYYSQIVNDFQKGDIAEGYSVSREKKESFPLTVTSAQKNPTAFYLCASSRPGSIKRRTDTQYFGPGTRLTVL.

CDR3 loop: CSVFQGGYGYTF. The CDR3 coding sequence is TGCAGCGTTTTTCAGGGAGGCTATGGCTACACCTTC. The chain couples TRBV29-1 to TRBJ1-2; D perhaps matches TRBD1 (5 bases). V lost 5 bases to trimming and J lost 4 bases, with 11 bases between them. The CDR3 is made up of 12 amino acids. Germline V gene lookup returns CDR1 SQVTM and CDR2 ANQGSEA.

This chain uses TRBV6-1 with TRBJ1-2; D gene uncertain. The V and J ends lost 1 base and 5 bases respectively, with 11 bases between them. The CDR3 sequence is 14 residues long. Germline V gene sequence: CDR1 MNHNS, CDR2 SASEGT. Here the CDR3 reads CASSEDYGVYGYTF. CDR3 nucleotides: TGTGCCAGCAGTGAAGATTACGGGGTGTATGGCTACACCTTC.

The chain links TRBV5-4 to TRBJ2-5; 13 bases are a match to TRBD2. Germline-derived CDR1 and CDR2 are SGHNT and YYREEE (reference sequence). This CDR3 region has 16 residues. The V gene end was trimmed by 1 base and the J gene end by 5 bases; junction bases not matched to a gene: 5. CDR3 DNA: TGTGCCAGCAGCTTGACTAGCGGGGGGGCCATGGAGACCCAGTACTTC. This translates into CASSLTSGGAMETQYF.

The J gene is TRBJ2-3, the V gene TRBV7-9, with 7 bases lining up with TRBD1. The junction had 8 bases not matched to a gene; V was cut back by 2 bases and J by 3 bases. The CDR3 is 16 amino acids. Germline loops: CDR1 SEHNR, CDR2 FQNEAQ (reference sequence). The CDR3 coding sequence is TGTGCCAGCAGCTTACTATCGGACAGGTGGACAGATACGCAGTATTTT. This codes for CASSLLSDRWTDTQYF. The full variable domain, in which reference TRBV7-9 and TRBJ2-3 provide the parts outside the CDR3, is DTGVSQNPRHKITKRGQNVTFRCDPISEHNRLYWYRQTLGQGPEFLTYFQNEAQLEKSRLLSDRFSAERPKGSFSTLEIQRTEQGDSAMYLCASSLLSDRWTDTQYFGPGTRLTVL.

This chain joins TRBV4-1 and TRBJ2-1, with D possibly being TRBD1 (7 bases). The CDR3 length is 15 residues. V lost 0 bases and J lost 7, with 13 bases in between. Germline CDR1 MGHRA, CDR2 YSYEKL. The chain's CDR3 is CASSQEEGAGNEQFF. CDR3 DNA sequence: TGCGCCAGCAGCCAAGAGGAGGGGGCGGGTAATGAGCAGTTCTTC.

This chain links TRBV4-2 with TRBJ2-7; TRBD1 aligns across 7 bases. The trim removed 2 bases at V and 0 bases at J, leaving 10 bases unmatched. This CDR3 is built from 17 residues. Germline V gives CDR1 LGHNA, CDR2 YNFKEQ. The CDR3 nucleotides are TGTGCCAGCAGCCAAAATCCTACAGGGGCGGCCTCCTACGAGCAGTACTTC. It specifies CASSQNPTGAASYEQYF.

This rearrangement joins TRBV6-5 to TRBJ1-3; 7 nucleotides line up with TRBD1. J was trimmed by 4 bases and V by 5 bases; bases with no gene match: 8. This CDR3 has 15 residues. From germline, CDR1 is MNHEY and CDR2 SVGAGI. This CDR3 reads CASSNDRAAGNTIYF. The CDR3 nucleotides read TGTGCCAGCAGTAACGACAGGGCTGCAGGAAACACCATATATTTT.

The chain employs TRBV28 and TRBJ1-2; weak D call: TRBD1 (6 bases). Trimming removed 11 bases from V and 4 bases from J, with 17 bases in between. The germline CDR1 and CDR2 sequences are MDHEN and SYDVKM. The length of the CDR3 is 13 residues. CDR3 sequence (DNA): TGTGCCGCAAAGGGACACCATCTCTATGGCTACACCTTC. It codes for CAAKGHHLYGYTF.